This T cell receptor beta chain was documented in a study of blood T cell repertoires in COVID-19. Study in general: The samples span acute and convalescent COVID-19 from the United States, Italy and Spain.

Unmatched junction bases numbered 15, after V lost 7 bases and J lost 5 bases. The V gene's germline CDR1 is SGHRS and CDR2 YFSETQ. There are 17 residues in the CDR3. Repertoires were generated with immunoSEQ multiplex PCR, while TCRdb's copy carries only in-frame clones and drops some. This sample has around 340,000 clones, with 80% to 90% found just once. The clonotype originates from a woman between 40 and 50 years old with acute COVID-19. The material sequenced was PBMCs or T cells enriched from blood (not recorded which). This rearrangement joins TRBV5-1 to TRBJ2-1, with TRBD2 matching 10 bases. In nucleotides, the CDR3 is TGCGCCAGCCGCCCTTCGGCTAGCGGGAGCCATCACAATGAGCAGTTCTTC. Translated, it gives CASRPSASGSHHNEQFF.